The clone carrying this TCR beta chain was picked up one time. The data are from a study of blood T cell repertoires in COVID-19. Study-wide context: Both acute and convalescent COVID-19 samples were obtained from the United States, Italy and Spain.

Profiling relied on immunoSEQ multiplex PCR, and the TCRdb table lists in-frame clones only, not all of them. The data contain about 260,000 clones, approximately 86% of them singletons. In germline, CDR1 is SGHAT, CDR2 FQNNGV. The length of the CDR3 is 14 residues. Trimming took off 5 bases at V and 0 bases at J, with 10 bases between the two ends. The specimen sequenced was peripheral blood. This sequence joins TRBV11-2 and TRBJ1-1, with D tentatively TRBD1 (6 bases). The receptor was derived from a man aged 25 to 40 with active or convalescent COVID-19. CDR3 sequence (DNA): TGTGCCAGCAGCCCGGGACAACTGAACACTGAAGCTTTCTTT. This translates into CASSPGQLNTEAFF.